Listed here are 3 T cell receptor beta chains from one sample, sequenced in a study of cytomegalovirus exposure and HLA in healthy donors. The PCR used 60 Vbeta and 13 Jbeta primers. The protocol was immunoSEQ multiplex PCR, while the TCRdb copy is restricted to in-frame clones and leaves out a portion. The table lists about 180,000 clones, about 80% of them singletons. The sequenced sample consisted of PBMCs. Every receptor here comes from a man younger than 30 in good health and CMV-seronegative.

The chain combines TRBV2 with TRBJ1-3; D is unclear. With 5 bases removed from V and 0 bases from J, the gap between germline ends came to 20 bases. Germline V gene data show CDR1 as SNHLY and CDR2 as FYNNEI. CDR3 length: 18 amino acids. Here the CDR3 reads CASSYQGLFAASGNTIYF. The CDR3 DNA follows: TGTGCCAGCAGTTACCAAGGCCTCTTCGCGGCCTCTGGAAACACCATATATTTT.

The sample holds one count of this clone. The V and J genes are TRBV19 and TRBJ1-2; D gene unclear. With 3 bases removed from V and 1 base from J, the gap between germline ends came to 9 bases. The CDR3 loop spans 14 amino acids. CDR1 and CDR2 (germline): LNHDA, SQIVND (reference sequence). The DNA for the CDR3 is TGTGCCAGTAGTATGCGGCAGATTAACTATGGCTACACCTTC. It yields the protein CASSMRQINYGYTF.

The table lists this clone with a few counts. A junction boundary mismatches the germline segment, possibly from a read error. V and J are TRBV7-7 and TRBJ2-7; 11 nucleotides match TRBD2. Germline CDR1 SSHAT, CDR2 FNYEAQ (reference sequence). This CDR3 has 13 residues. The CDR3 region is CASSPRLAGEQYF. The CDR3 DNA reads as TGTGCTAGCAGCCCCCGACTAGCGGGGGAGCAGTACTTC.